These 14 T cell receptor beta chains came from one sample sequenced in a study of human T cells and chemical hapten exposure. TCRdb re-called the RACE reads through MiXCR, storing one row per CDR3 protein. The sample shows 85,000 to 95,000 distinct CDR3 sequences, 9.5% to 11% of them seen only once. Time point indicated: patch test 2, 6 weeks after DPC sensitization. Treatment defined: therapeutic diphenylcyclopropenone sensitization with weekly scalp DPC. Sample: whole blood, taken in connection with sensitization to the hapten diphenylcyclopropenone (DPC). The receptors derive from a middle-aged man with alopecia areata. Some clones in this sample may be carry-over from other donors' samples.

V gene TRBV6-4 combines with J gene TRBJ2-3; TRBD2 matches at 9 bases. The CDR3 loop spans 15 amino acids. Germline assignment: CDR1 MRHNA and CDR2 SNTAGT. J was trimmed by 2 bases and V by 6 bases; bases with no gene match: 6. For the CDR3, the DNA is TGTGCCAGCAGCCCCGGACTAGCGTCCACAGATACGCAGTATTTT. Translation gives CASSPGLASTDTQYF.

This clonotype was counted ten times or more. The chain carries TRBV7-2 and TRBJ1-1; possible D gene TRBD1, 6 bases. The V end was cut by 2 bases, the J end by 4 bases, with 11 bases between. Germline V CDR1 and CDR2: SGHTA, FQGNSA. This CDR3 region has 14 residues. The chain's CDR3 is CASSLQGMVTEAFF. The CDR3, as DNA: TGTGCCAGCAGCTTACAGGGGATGGTCACTGAAGCTTTCTTT. The full variable domain, completed using reference TRBV7-2 and TRBJ1-1, is GAGVSQSPSNKVTEKGKDVELRCDPISGHTALYWYRQSLGQGLEFLIYFQGNSAPDKSGLPSDRFSAERTGGSVSTLTIQRTQQEDSAVYLCASSLQGMVTEAFFGQGTRLTVV.

This clonotype was recorded a few times. The V call is TRBV29-1, the J call TRBJ2-5, with D possibly matching TRBD2 (6 bases). The CDR3 covers 16 residues. Germline CDR1 SQVTM, CDR2 ANQGSEA. The germline V and J ends were trimmed by 0 bases and 2 bases, with 16 bases remaining between them. The CDR3 spells CSVEDWRGRGQETQYF. CDR3 sequence (DNA): TGCAGCGTTGAAGATTGGAGAGGACGGGGGCAAGAGACCCAGTACTTC. Full variable domain (rest looked up from reference TRBV29-1 and TRBJ2-5): SAVISQKPSRDICQRGTSLTIQCQVDSQVTMMFWYRQQPGQSLTLIATANQGSEATYESGFVIDKFPISRPNLTFSTLTVSNMSPEDSSIYLCSVEDWRGRGQETQYFGPGTRLLVL.

This clonotype was recorded once. This rearrangement joins TRBV7-9 to TRBJ1-3, with 8 bases matching TRBD1. The CDR3 is made up of 16 amino acids. Germline CDR1 SEHNR, CDR2 FQNEAQ (reference sequence). Losses at the gene ends were 5 bases for V and 0 bases for J; bases not matched to a gene: 6. The CDR3 DNA sequence: TGTGCCAGCAGCCCAAGGACAGGGAGCTCTGGAAACACCATATATTTT. This sequence encodes CASSPRTGSSGNTIYF.

In this sample, this clonotype turned up a few times. This rearrangement joins TRBV2 to TRBJ2-4; tentatively, D is TRBD2 (5 bases). The CDR3 length is 15 residues. Germline CDR1 reads SNHLY; CDR2 reads FYNNEI. Between the trimmed V and J ends, which lost 6 bases and 0 bases, there was a span of 12 bases. The CDR3 reads CASRASTLAKNIQYF. The CDR3 nucleotides read TGTGCCAGCAGGGCTAGCACACTAGCCAAAAACATTCAGTACTTC.

This clonotype has more than one count but fewer than ten. It is unclear where the CDR3 begins or ends on the DNA, so no DNA is shown, and the CDR3 is as TCRdb lists it. The CDR3 loop is CASSFGAGAGGNTEAFF. This chain uses TRBV7-8 with TRBJ1-1; TRBD1 was called by the table and not checked on the DNA. 17 amino acids form the CDR3, both terminal residues included. The germline V gene encodes CDR1 SGHVS and CDR2 FQNEAQ.

The rearrangement links TRBV5-1 to TRBJ2-1; TRBD1 aligns across 9 bases. V gave up 2 bases and J gave up 3 bases; unmatched junction bases: 3. The germline V gene has CDR1 SGHRS and CDR2 YFSETQ. CDR3 length: 15 amino acids. CDR3 in amino acids: CASSLGQGYYNEQFF. The CDR3 DNA is TGCGCCAGCAGCTTAGGACAGGGGTACTACAATGAGCAGTTCTTC.

The V gene is TRBV6-2 or TRBV6-3, the J gene TRBJ1-2; D is perhaps TRBD1 (5 bases). The CDR3 has 18 amino acids. V was clipped by 2 bases and J by 8 bases, with 27 bases between them. Germline V gene data show CDR1 as MNHEY and CDR2 as SVGEGT. CDR3 in DNA: TGTGCCAGCAGTTACCAGATCGGTGGACATGGCGAGGGAGAAGGCTACACCTTC. Protein: CASSYQIGGHGEGEGYTF.

This clonotype was observed a few times. The chain couples TRBV7-9 to TRBJ2-1; TRBD2 aligns across 7 bases. The ends lost 3 bases at V and 2 bases at J; junction bases unmatched: 7. Germline CDR1 reads SEHNR; CDR2 reads FQNEAQ (reference sequence). The CDR3 consists of 16 residues. CDR3 coding DNA: TGTGCCAGCAGCTTCCAAGCGGGGAGCGCCTACAATGAGCAGTTCTTC. As protein: CASSFQAGSAYNEQFF.

There are many counts of this clonotype. Written as DNA, the CDR3 is TGTGCCAGCAGCCCCTCCGGGGGCAGGGGTTATGGCTACACCTTC. Protein: CASSPSGGRGYGYTF. V gene TRBV28 combines with J gene TRBJ1-2, with D possibly being TRBD1 (6 bases). V was pared by 6 bases and J by 5 bases, with 19 bases between. The CDR3 covers 15 residues. The germline V gene encodes CDR1 MDHEN and CDR2 SYDVKM.

The chain uses TRBV27 and TRBJ2-7, with D perhaps being TRBD1 or TRBD2 (5 bases each). Trimming stripped 7 bases from V and 7 bases from J, with 20 bases between. Germline assignment: CDR1 MNHEY and CDR2 SMNVEV (reference sequence). This CDR3 comprises 14 residues. Here the CDR3 DNA reads TGTGCCAGCATCATGGGGCGCTCCTCGGGGGAGCAGTACGTC. It codes for CASIMGRSSGEQYV.

This clonotype was picked up a small number of times. The rearrangement joins TRBV6-5 to TRBJ2-3; D may match TRBD1 or TRBD2 (5 bases each). CDR3 length: 14 amino acids. V lost 5 bases and J lost 2, with 11 bases in between. Germline V gene data show CDR1 as MNHEY and CDR2 as SVGAGI. The CDR3 protein is CASSEGPSTDTQYF. The CDR3 nucleotides read TGTGCCAGCAGTGAGGGACCTTCCACAGATACGCAGTATTTT.

This clonotype was recorded at least ten times. The chain carries TRBV12-3 or TRBV12-4 and TRBJ2-5, with D perhaps assigned TRBD1 or TRBD2 (5 bases each). This CDR3 region has 14 residues. Trimming took off 5 bases at V and 7 bases at J, with 17 bases between the two ends. The CDR3 sequence is CASSVPGSGWTQYF. In nucleotides, the CDR3 is TGTGCCAGCAGTGTGCCAGGGTCGGGGTGGACCCAGTACTTC.

The V call is TRBV6-5, the J call TRBJ2-1; TRBD2 matches 10 bases. The CDR3 covers 15 residues. The junction had 3 bases not matched to a gene; V was cut back by 7 bases and J by 0 bases. Germline V gives CDR1 MNHEY, CDR2 SVGAGI. Written as DNA, the CDR3 is TGTGCCAGCACTCCTAGCGGGAGCTCCTACAATGAGCAGTTCTTC. Translation: CASTPSGSSYNEQFF.